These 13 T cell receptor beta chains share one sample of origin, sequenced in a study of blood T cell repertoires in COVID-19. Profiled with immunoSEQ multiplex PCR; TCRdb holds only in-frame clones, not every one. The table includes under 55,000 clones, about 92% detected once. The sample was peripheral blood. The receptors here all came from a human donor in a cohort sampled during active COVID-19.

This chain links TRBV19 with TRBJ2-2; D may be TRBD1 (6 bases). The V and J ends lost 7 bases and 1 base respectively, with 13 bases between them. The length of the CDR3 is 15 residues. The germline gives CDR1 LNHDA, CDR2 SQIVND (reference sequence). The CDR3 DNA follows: TGTGCCAGTACCCCTGGCAGGGGGAACACCGGGGAGCTGTTTTTT. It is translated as CASTPGRGNTGELFF.

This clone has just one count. The CDR3 nucleotides read TGTGCCAGCACACCACAGGGATTGGACTATGGCTACACCTTC. Translation: CASTPQGLDYGYTF. This sequence joins TRBV2 and TRBJ1-2, with D maybe TRBD1 (6 bases). This CDR3 has 14 residues. V was trimmed by 7 bases and J by 3 bases, leaving 15 bases between them. The V gene's germline CDR1 is SNHLY and CDR2 FYNNEI.

This chain's CDR3 is CASSATGAANTEAFF. The CDR3 coding sequence is TGCGCCAGCAGTGCGACAGGGGCGGCGAACACTGAAGCTTTCTTT. The V call is TRBV10-2, the J call TRBJ1-1; 8 nucleotides agree with TRBD1. This CDR3 has 15 residues. With V trimmed by 4 bases and J by 1 base, 5 bases remained unmatched. Per germline, CDR1 WSHSY and CDR2 SAAADI.

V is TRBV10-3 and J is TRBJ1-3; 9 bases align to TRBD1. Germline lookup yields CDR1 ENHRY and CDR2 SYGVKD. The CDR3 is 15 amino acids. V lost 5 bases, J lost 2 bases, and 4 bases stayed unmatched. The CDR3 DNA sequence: TGTGCCATCAGTCAACAGGGGGCGGCTGGAAACACCATATATTTT. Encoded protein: CAISQQGAAGNTIYF.

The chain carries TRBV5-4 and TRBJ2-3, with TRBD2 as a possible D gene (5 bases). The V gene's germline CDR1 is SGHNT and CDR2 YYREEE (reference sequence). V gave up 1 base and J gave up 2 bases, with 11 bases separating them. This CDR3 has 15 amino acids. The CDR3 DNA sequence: TGTGCCAGCAGCTTGAGCGGCGACTACACAGATACGCAGTATTTT. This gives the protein CASSLSGDYTDTQYF.

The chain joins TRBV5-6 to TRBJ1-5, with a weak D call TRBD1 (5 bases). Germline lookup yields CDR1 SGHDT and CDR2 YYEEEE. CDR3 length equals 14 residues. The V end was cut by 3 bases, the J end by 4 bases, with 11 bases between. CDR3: CASSSVRANQPQHF. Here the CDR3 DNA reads TGTGCCAGCAGCTCTGTCAGGGCGAATCAGCCCCAGCATTTT. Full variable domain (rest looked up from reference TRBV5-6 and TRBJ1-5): DAGVTQSPTHLIKTRGQQVTLRCSPKSGHDTVSWYQQALGQGPQFIFQYYEEEERQRGNFPDRFSGHQFPNYSSELNVNALLLGDSALYLCASSSVRANQPQHFGDGTRLSIL.

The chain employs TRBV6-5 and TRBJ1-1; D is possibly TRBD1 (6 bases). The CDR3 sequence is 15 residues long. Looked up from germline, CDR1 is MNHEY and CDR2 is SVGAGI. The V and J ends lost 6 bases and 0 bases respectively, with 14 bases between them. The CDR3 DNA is TGTGCCAGCAGCCGAGGACAGATCATGAACACTGAAGCTTTCTTT. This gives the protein CASSRGQIMNTEAFF.

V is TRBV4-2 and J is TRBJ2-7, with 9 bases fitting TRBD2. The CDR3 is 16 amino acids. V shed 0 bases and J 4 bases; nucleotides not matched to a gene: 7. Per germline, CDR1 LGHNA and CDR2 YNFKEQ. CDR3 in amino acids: CASSQENSGSSYEQYF. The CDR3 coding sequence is TGTGCCAGCAGCCAAGAGAATAGCGGGAGTTCTTACGAGCAGTACTTC.

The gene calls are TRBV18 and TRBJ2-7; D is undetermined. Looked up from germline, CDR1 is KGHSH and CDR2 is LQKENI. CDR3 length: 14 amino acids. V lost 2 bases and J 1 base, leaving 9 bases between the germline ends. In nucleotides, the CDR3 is TGTGCCAGCTCACCAGATCACAGTTCCTACGAGCAGTACTTC. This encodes CASSPDHSSYEQYF. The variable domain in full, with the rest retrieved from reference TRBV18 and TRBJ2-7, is NAGVMQNPRHLVRRRGQEARLRCSPMKGHSHVYWYRQLPEEGLKFMVYLQKENIIDESGMPKERFSAEFPKEGPSILRIQQVVRGDSAAYFCASSPDHSSYEQYFGPGTRLTVT.

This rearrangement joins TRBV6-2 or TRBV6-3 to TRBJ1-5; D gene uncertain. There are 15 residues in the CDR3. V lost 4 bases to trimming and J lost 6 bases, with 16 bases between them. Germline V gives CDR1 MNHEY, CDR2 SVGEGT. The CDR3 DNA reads TGTGCCAGCAGTTCACGGGTCCGCGGCGGTCAGCCCCAGCATTTT. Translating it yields CASSSRVRGGQPQHF.

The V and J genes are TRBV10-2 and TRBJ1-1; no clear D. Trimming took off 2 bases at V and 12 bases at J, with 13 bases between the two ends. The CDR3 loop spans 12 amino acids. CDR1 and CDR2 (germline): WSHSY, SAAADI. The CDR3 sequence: CASSEMAGGTFF. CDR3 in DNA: TGCGCCAGCAGTGAGATGGCAGGAGGGACTTTCTTT.

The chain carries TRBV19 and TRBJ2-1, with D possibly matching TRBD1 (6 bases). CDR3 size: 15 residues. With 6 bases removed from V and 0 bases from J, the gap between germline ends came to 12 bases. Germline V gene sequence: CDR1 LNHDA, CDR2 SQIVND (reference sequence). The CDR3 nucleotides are TGTGCCAGTAGCCGGTGGGGGCCCTCCTACAATGAGCAGTTCTTC. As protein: CASSRWGPSYNEQFF. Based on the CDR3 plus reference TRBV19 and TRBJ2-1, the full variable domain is DGGITQSPKYLFRKEGQNVTLSCEQNLNHDAMYWYRQDPGQGLRLIYYSQIVNDFQKGDIAEGYSVSREKKESFPLTVTSAQKNPTAFYLCASSRWGPSYNEQFFGPGTRLTVL.

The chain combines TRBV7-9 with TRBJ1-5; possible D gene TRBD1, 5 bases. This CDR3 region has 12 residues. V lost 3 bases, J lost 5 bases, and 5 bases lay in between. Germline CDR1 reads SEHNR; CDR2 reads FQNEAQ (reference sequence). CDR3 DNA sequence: TGTGCCAGCAGCTTGACAGATCAGCCCCAGCATTTT. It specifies CASSLTDQPQHF.